This T cell receptor beta chain appears in the sequencing data of a study of identical twins. The study, taken as a whole, reports: Among monozygotic twins, out-of-frame TCR alpha sharing exceeded what models predicted. Invariant MAIT and iNKT cells are populations that could partly confound zero-insertion analyses. The study based its conclusions on cross-sectional statistical analysis and did not follow the same donors.

This clonotype was recorded at least ten times. Its target is not known. cDNA carried unique molecular identifiers, and a universal primer site was added by template switching. TCRdb independently ran MiXCR on the 5' RACE reads; one entry per CDR3 protein. The table records under 900,000 distinct CDR3 sequences, 12% of them present only once. These same records also appear under a second study, on yellow fever vaccine responses in identical twins.

The clonotype was recovered from a woman aged 18-35 years in good health. Sequenced material: PBMCs.

CDR3 sequence: CASSQGQGNYGYTF. DNA of the CDR3: TGTGCCAGCAGCCAGGGACAGGGGAACTATGGCTACACCTTC. This sequence joins TRBV3-1 and TRBJ1-2; 10 bases match TRBD1. The CDR3 is 14 amino acids. CDR1 and CDR2 from the germline V gene are LGHDT and YNNKEL (reference sequence). J gave up 2 bases and V 3 bases, and 0 bases lay outside the gene matches. The variable domain in full, completed from reference TRBV3-1 and TRBJ1-2, reads DTAVSQTPKYLVTQMGNDKSIKCEQNLGHDTMYWYKQDSKKFLKIMFSYNNKELIINETVPNRFSPKSPDKAHLNLHINSLELGDSAVYFCASSQGQGNYGYTFGSGTRLTVV.